This entry is about one T cell receptor beta chain. The source of the sample is a study of blood T cell repertoires in COVID-19. Measured with immunoSEQ multiplex PCR; TCRdb has only the in-frame clones, and not every one. The profile shows roughly 150,000 clones, less than 90% of them singletons. Sequencing input: peripheral blood. The sequence was obtained from a woman aged 70 to 79 with acute or convalescent COVID-19.

The CDR3: CASVAGNYGYTF. DNA of the CDR3: TGTGCCAGCGTGGCAGGCAACTATGGCTACACCTTC. The chain carries TRBV2 and TRBJ1-2; D is uncertain. The CDR3 is 12 amino acids. Trimming removed 8 bases at V and 2 bases at J, with 9 bases between. CDR1 and CDR2 from the germline V gene are SNHLY and FYNNEI.